A selection of T cell receptor beta chains follows, all from one sample in a study of shared clonotypes between healthy human individuals. The protocol was immunoSEQ multiplex PCR, while the TCRdb copy is restricted to in-frame clones and leaves out a portion. Counted here are about 610,000 clones, more than 95% occurring once; the ten biggest clones make up around 0.058%. Source material: naive CD4+ T cells sorted from blood. The source is a woman between 25 and 40 years old in good health. Each CDR3 is given with its conserved first and last residue. Fields, in order: V gene, D gene, clone size, J gene, CDR3 protein, CDR3 DNA. The D gene is left open where the match is weak. Clone size appears in some rows only: once, few, many, or a class for an expanded clone.

V gene: TRBV2
D gene: TRBD2
clone size: -
J gene: TRBJ2-1
CDR3 protein: CASSPGLVNEQFF
CDR3 DNA: TGTGCCAGCAGTCCGGGACTAGTCAATGAGCAGTTCTTC

V gene: TRBV10-1
D gene: TRBD1
clone size: once
J gene: TRBJ2-7
CDR3 protein: CASSRDRGRYEQYF
CDR3 DNA: TGCGCCAGCAGTCGGGACAGGGGGCGGTACGAGCAGTACTTC

V gene: TRBV6-5
D gene: -
clone size: once
J gene: TRBJ1-5
CDR3 protein: CASSASGLVGQPQHF
CDR3 DNA: TGTGCCAGCAGCGCATCGGGCCTGGTAGGTCAGCCCCAGCATTTT

V gene: TRBV6-1
D gene: -
clone size: -
J gene: TRBJ2-4
CDR3 protein: CASSDAGALDIQYF
CDR3 DNA: TGTGCCAGCAGTGATGCGGGGGCGCTGGACATTCAGTACTTC

V gene: TRBV18
D gene: -
clone size: -
J gene: TRBJ1-2
CDR3 protein: CASSQLPWTDVDGYTF
CDR3 DNA: TGTGCCAGCTCACAATTACCTTGGACAGATGTTGATGGCTACACCTTC

V gene: TRBV6-5
D gene: -
clone size: -
J gene: TRBJ2-7
CDR3 protein: CASRPNDGVEQYF
CDR3 DNA: TGTGCCAGCAGACCTAATGACGGAGTCGAGCAGTACTTC

V gene: TRBV20-1
D gene: -
clone size: -
J gene: TRBJ1-6
CDR3 protein: CSATDSRILHF
CDR3 DNA: TGCAGTGCCACGGACAGCAGAATCCTCCATTTT

V gene: TRBV19
D gene: TRBD2
clone size: -
J gene: TRBJ2-3
CDR3 protein: CASEETSGAKDTQYF
CDR3 DNA: TGTGCCTCAGAGGAGACTAGCGGGGCCAAGGATACGCAGTATTTT

V gene: TRBV28
D gene: -
clone size: -
J gene: TRBJ2-3
CDR3 protein: CASSGPRGGDTQYF
CDR3 DNA: TGTGCCAGCAGTGGACCAAGGGGTGGTGATACGCAGTATTTT

V gene: TRBV10-3
D gene: -
clone size: -
J gene: TRBJ1-1
CDR3 protein: CATQLTGNTEAFF
CDR3 DNA: TGTGCCACCCAGTTGACAGGGAACACTGAAGCTTTCTTT

V gene: TRBV28
D gene: -
clone size: -
J gene: TRBJ1-1
CDR3 protein: CASSMRLGIEAFF
CDR3 DNA: TGTGCCAGCAGTATGAGGTTGGGTATTGAAGCTTTCTTT

V gene: TRBV10-3
D gene: -
clone size: once
J gene: TRBJ2-2
CDR3 protein: CAISERGGGTGELFF
CDR3 DNA: TGTGCCATCAGTGAACGCGGGGGCGGCACCGGGGAGCTGTTTTTT

V gene: TRBV6-6
D gene: -
clone size: -
J gene: TRBJ2-1
CDR3 protein: CASSPGVDEQFF
CDR3 DNA: TGTGCCAGCAGCCCCGGGGTCGATGAGCAGTTCTTC